Each of the 16 T cell receptor beta chains below was sequenced from the same sample in a study of beta chain features in type 1 diabetes. General study results and limits: Moderate but significant shortening of TCRB CDR3s was recorded in all four CD4+ subsets from Type 1 diabetes patients.

Which antigens these TCRs recognize remains unknown. Investigators reverse transcribed all isolated RNA, so they sequenced expressed TCRB transcripts. The data were produced by immunoSEQ multiplex PCR, yet TCRdb's version contains in-frame clones alone and is incomplete. The sample includes a few hundred thousand clones, roughly 15% of them seen just once. Sequencing was done on a sample of naive CD4+ T cells from blood. Every receptor here comes from a young man with type 1 diabetes.

A few counts support this clone. The rearrangement uses TRBV28 and TRBJ1-2, with 8 positions matching TRBD1. The V segment lost 4 bases and the J segment 2 bases; nucleotides outside the gene matches: 6. Looked up from germline, CDR1 is MDHEN and CDR2 is SYDVKM. CDR3 length equals 15 residues. The CDR3, as DNA: TGTGCCAGCAGTTCGGCGGACAGGGCCAACTATGGCTACACCTTC. It encodes CASSSADRANYGYTF.

This clone was counted between two and nine times. This chain uses TRBV6-5 with TRBJ2-7; D call uncertain. V shed 6 bases and J shed 4 bases, with 16 bases lying between them. Germline CDR1 MNHEY, CDR2 SVGAGI. The CDR3 contains 14 residues. CDR3 coding DNA: TGTGCCAGCAGCCGCGCACGAGATCTTTACGAGCAGTACTTC. The encoded protein is CASSRARDLYEQYF.

This clone was detected only a few times. The V call is TRBV5-6, the J call TRBJ2-3, with D unclear. Trimming removed 3 bases at V and 0 bases at J, with 20 bases between. CDR3 length equals 18 residues. CDR1 SGHDT and CDR2 YYEEEE come from the germline V gene. The CDR3 DNA is TGTGCCAGCAGCTCCATGTACAGAGCATATTCTAGCACAGATACGCAGTATTTT. The encoded protein is CASSSMYRAYSSTDTQYF.

The chain has TRBV5-6 and TRBJ1-5, with a weak D call TRBD1 (5 bases). The germline CDR1 and CDR2 sequences are SGHDT and YYEEEE. The CDR3 spans 15 residues. Trimming cost V 0 bases and J 5 bases, with 12 bases left between them. The CDR3 reads CASSLAGTLHQPQHF. In nucleotides, the CDR3 is TGTGCCAGCAGCTTGGCCGGGACTCTACATCAGCCCCAGCATTTT.

This chain connects TRBV30 to TRBJ2-5; 7 bases are a match to TRBD1. Germline V CDR1 and CDR2: GTSNPN, SVGIG (reference sequence). V trimming: 2 bases; J trimming: 0 bases; junction bases outside the gene matches: 6. This CDR3 has 15 residues. CDR3 residues: CAWSPGQTNQETQYF. CDR3 nucleotide sequence: TGTGCCTGGAGTCCGGGACAGACAAACCAAGAGACCCAGTACTTC. The full variable domain, its missing parts supplied by reference TRBV30 and TRBJ2-5, is SQTIHQWPATLVQPVGSPLSLECTVEGTSNPNLYWYRQAAGRGLQLLFYSVGIGQISSEVPQNLSASRPQDRQFILSSKKLLLSDSGFYLCAWSPGQTNQETQYFGPGTRLLVL.

This clone has a single count. The rearrangement uses TRBV4-1 and TRBJ2-7; maybe TRBD2 (6 bases). Trimming removed 4 bases at V and 7 bases at J, with 17 bases between. The CDR3 extends over 14 amino acids. Germline CDR1 and CDR2: MGHRA and YSYEKL. The CDR3: CASSRGLLTREQYF. The CDR3, as DNA: TGCGCCAGCAGCCGAGGACTATTGACGAGAGAGCAGTACTTC.

V usage is TRBV29-1 and J usage is TRBJ1-1; 12 bases match TRBD1. Germline assignment: CDR1 SQVTM and CDR2 ANQGSEA. The CDR3 covers 13 residues. Losses at the gene ends were 6 bases for V and 3 bases for J; bases not matched to a gene: 2. CDR3 residues: CSVGQGADTEAFF. DNA for the CDR3: TGCAGCGTGGGACAGGGGGCGGACACTGAAGCTTTCTTT.

The V and J genes are TRBV19 and TRBJ2-1, with D possibly matching TRBD2 (5 bases). V was pared by 8 bases and J by 5 bases, with 16 bases between. This CDR3 spans 14 amino acids. Germline CDR1 and CDR2: LNHDA and SQIVND (reference sequence). The CDR3 loop reads CASSFRTGNNEQFF. CDR3 nucleotides: TGTGCCAGTTCCTTTAGGACCGGGAACAATGAGCAGTTCTTC.

This clone occurred a few times. The chain has TRBV4-3 and TRBJ1-5, with 8 positions matching TRBD1. Trimming took 4 bases from V and 5 from J; bases not matched to a gene: 7. CDR3 length: 15 amino acids. Germline V gives CDR1 LGHNA, CDR2 YSLEER. CDR3 in DNA: TGCGCCAGCAGCCGAGTGCAGGGGGCTGATCAGCCCCAGCATTTT. This gives the protein CASSRVQGADQPQHF.

The chain employs TRBV7-2 and TRBJ2-3, with TRBD2 as a possible D gene (5 bases). Germline V gene sequence: CDR1 SGHTA, CDR2 FQGNSA. V lost 9 bases to trimming and J lost 1 base, with 14 bases between them. The CDR3 spans 14 residues. The CDR3 DNA reads TGTGCCAGTAAGGGAGATTGGGGCACAGATACGCAGTATTTT. It is translated as CASKGDWGTDTQYF.

The sample holds a few counts of this clone. The J gene is TRBJ2-1, the V gene TRBV6-1, with a weak D call TRBD2 (6 bases). CDR3 length: 17 amino acids. Germline-derived CDR1 and CDR2 are MNHNS and SASEGT. V was trimmed by 4 bases and J by 5 bases, leaving 21 bases between them. Written as DNA, the CDR3 is TGTGCCAGCAGTGGGAGGGAGACTAGAGTTATTGACAATGAGCAGTTCTTC. Residues: CASSGRETRVIDNEQFF.

This clone was detected only a few times. The rearrangement links TRBV5-1 to TRBJ2-2; no firm D call. CDR1 is SGHRS and CDR2 is YFSETQ in the germline V gene. This CDR3 spans 15 amino acids. V lost 0 bases and J 1 base, leaving 7 bases between the germline ends. This chain's CDR3 is CASSLDGRNTGELFF. CDR3 DNA: TGCGCCAGCAGCTTGGATGGCAGGAACACCGGGGAGCTGTTTTTT.

Only a few counts were recorded for this clone. The CDR3 loop is CASSHPGLAGGIRDTQYF. The CDR3 nucleotides read TGTGCCAGCAGTCATCCGGGACTAGCGGGAGGGATTAGAGATACGCAGTATTTT. The chain has TRBV7-2 and TRBJ2-3; 16 nucleotides line up with TRBD2. The CDR3 has 18 amino acids. The V gene end was trimmed by 6 bases and the J gene end by 5 bases; junction bases not matched to a gene: 11. CDR1 SGHTA and CDR2 FQGNSA come from the germline V gene.

This clone was recorded a few times. The chain couples TRBV30 to TRBJ2-7, with TRBD2 matching over 9 bases. The J segment lost 3 bases and the V segment lost 5 bases, leaving 11 bases of the junction unmatched. This CDR3 spans 15 amino acids. The germline CDR1 and CDR2 sequences are GTSNPN and SVGIG (reference sequence). The CDR3 coding sequence is TGTGCCTGGTGCCTTGGGGCGGGAGGGTGCTACGAGCAGTACTTC. Translation: CAWCLGAGGCYEQYF.

This clone has just a few counts. DNA for the CDR3: TGCGCCAGCAGCCAAGCGTGGCGGGGGGGTACAGATACGCAGTATTTT. Translation gives CASSQAWRGGTDTQYF. V gene TRBV4-3 combines with J gene TRBJ2-3; 9 nucleotides align to TRBD2. Germline CDR1 LGHNA, CDR2 YSLEER. This CDR3 contains 16 residues. The junction had 5 bases not matched to a gene; V was cut back by 1 base and J by 3 bases.

The chain joins TRBV18 to TRBJ1-5, with 9 bases fitting TRBD1. V shed 3 bases, J shed 4 bases, and the junction held 7 bases outside the gene matches. Germline V gene sequence: CDR1 KGHSH, CDR2 LQKENI. The CDR3 consists of 16 residues. The CDR3 loop reads CASSPGGQGLNQPQHF. In nucleotides, the CDR3 is TGTGCCAGCTCACCCGGGGGACAGGGACTTAATCAGCCCCAGCATTTT.